Given below is one T cell receptor (beta chain) in context. The antigen is undetermined. The CDR3 does not end in the conserved phenylalanine or tryptophan, so this is likely a read error. This specimen comes from a study of vaccination and CD4 T cells after COVID-19. As for the study in general: Investigators stimulated cells with overlapping spike peptides drawn from SARS-CoV-2, HCoV-NL63, HCoV-OC43 and HCoV-229E. Each control was exposed to a CEFX pool, an HIV-1 Nef pool, or no peptide at all. Findings and limits, study-wide: Counts of SARS-CoV-2-reactive clonotypes had a median that went from roughly 22 to 38, a nonsignificant change.

The Oncomine TCR Beta short-read assay was what sequenced the DNA obtained from cultured CD4+ T cells. Using the QIAamp micro DNA kit, genomic DNA was extracted from the CD4+ T cells that had been cultured. TCRdb reprocessed the PCR reads with MiXCR, giving one entry per CDR3 protein. Here the sample spans more than 20,000 distinct CDR3 sequences, roughly 44% being singletons. Noted treatment: approximately 9-day PBMC culture with coronavirus spike peptide pools or control peptides (ViraFEST assay). Specimen: CD4+ T cells from blood, cultured in vitro. The source is a human donor who had recovered from COVID-19.

CDR3 loop: CATRMLAGGNNEQFL. The CDR3 DNA follows: TGTGCCACGCGGATGCTAGCGGGGGGGAACAATGAGCAGTTCCTC. The V gene is TRBV7-6, the J gene TRBJ2-1; 12 bases fit TRBD2. There are 15 residues in the CDR3. The germline V gene has CDR1 SGHVS and CDR2 FNYEAQ. The J segment lost 5 bases and the V segment lost 10 bases, leaving 9 bases of the junction unmatched.